The rows below give T cell receptor beta chains drawn from one sample of a study of vaccination and CD4 T cells after COVID-19. TCRdb ran MiXCR on the PCR reads and lists one entry per CDR3 protein. The profile shows about 7,000 distinct CDR3 sequences, roughly 25% of them singletons. Which antigens these TCRs recognize remains unknown. Sequenced here: CD4+ T cells from blood, cultured in vitro, sampled after SARS-CoV-2 vaccination. The receptors originated from a human donor who had recovered from COVID-19. CDR3s include the opening cysteine and the closing phenylalanine or tryptophan. Fields, in order: V gene, J gene, CDR3 protein.

TRBV28	TRBJ2-7	CASSLLKQSNEQYF
TRBV20-1	TRBJ2-7	CSVDGTGSYEQYF
TRBV6-1	TRBJ2-7	CASSSGRSYEQYF
TRBV24-1	TRBJ1-2	CATSGGGGYTF
TRBV24-1	TRBJ2-1	CATSDSRENEQFF
TRBV6-2/TRBV6-3	TRBJ2-7	CAAGTGGPEQYF
TRBV6-1	TRBJ2-3	CASSKVGTWDTQYF
TRBV6-1	TRBJ2-7	CASGIVGEQYF
TRBV29-1	TRBJ2-7	CSANRSGREQYF
TRBV27	TRBJ2-3	CASSLSRDTQYF
TRBV6-5	TRBJ2-3	CASSYYTKAPRQYF
TRBV19	TRBJ2-5	CASSTGGGETQYF
TRBV27	TRBJ2-7	CASSLRQVSYEQYF
TRBV6-1	TRBJ1-5	CASSERGGQSHQPQHF
TRBV10-1	TRBJ2-5	CASSESGTGTQETQYF
TRBV28	TRBJ2-1	CASSFRGFTYNEQFF
TRBV6-2/TRBV6-3	TRBJ2-5	CASSYSGGAVETQYF
TRBV7-2	TRBJ2-3	CASSPDSRATDTQYF
TRBV20-1	TRBJ1-1	CSARDPTGGDMNTEAFF
TRBV24-1	TRBJ2-5	CATSDPGPKETQYF
TRBV6-1	TRBJ2-3	CASSVVITDTQYF
TRBV6-1	TRBJ2-5	CASSGASGRSDQETQYF